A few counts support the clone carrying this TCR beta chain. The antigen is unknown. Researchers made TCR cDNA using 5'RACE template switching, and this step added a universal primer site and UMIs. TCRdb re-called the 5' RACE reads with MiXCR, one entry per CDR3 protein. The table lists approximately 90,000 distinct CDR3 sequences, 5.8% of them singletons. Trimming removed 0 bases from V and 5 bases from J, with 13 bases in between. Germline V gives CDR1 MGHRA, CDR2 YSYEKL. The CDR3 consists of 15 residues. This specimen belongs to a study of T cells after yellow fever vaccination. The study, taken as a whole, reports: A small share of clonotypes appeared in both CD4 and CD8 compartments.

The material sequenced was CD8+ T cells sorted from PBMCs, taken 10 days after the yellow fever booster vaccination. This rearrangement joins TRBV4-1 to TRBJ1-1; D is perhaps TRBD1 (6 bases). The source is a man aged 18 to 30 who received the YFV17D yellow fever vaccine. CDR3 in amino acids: CASSQDLQGRTEAFF. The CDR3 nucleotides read TGCGCCAGCAGCCAAGATTTACAGGGTCGGACTGAAGCTTTCTTT.